Presented here are 5 T cell receptor beta chains from one specimen sequenced in a study of T cell responses to AZD1222 COVID-19 vaccine. The data were produced by immunoSEQ multiplex PCR, yet TCRdb's version contains in-frame clones alone and is incomplete. The table shows about 190,000 clones, with approximately 94% occurring only once. The starting material was peripheral blood, obtained on day 0 of AZD1222 vaccination. These receptors were taken from an adult in good health.

The chain joins TRBV28 to TRBJ2-7; 8 bases are shared with TRBD2. The CDR3 covers 15 residues. CDR1 is MDHEN and CDR2 is SYDVKM in the germline V gene. The V gene end was trimmed by 10 bases and the J gene end by 7 bases; junction bases not matched to a gene: 18. The CDR3 nucleotides are TGTGCCACCAACGGGGGGGTGCAGCGTTTTGATGAGCAGTACTTC. Residues: CATNGGVQRFDEQYF.

V usage is TRBV29-1 and J usage is TRBJ2-7; 10 bases align to TRBD1. V lost 1 base and J lost 5; bases outside the gene matches: 2. Per the germline V gene, CDR1 is SQVTM and CDR2 is ANQGSEA. The CDR3 loop spans 13 amino acids. The CDR3 DNA is TGCAGCGTTGAAGGGGACAGGGGCCACGAGCAGTACTTC. The encoded protein is CSVEGDRGHEQYF.

The chain combines TRBV30 with TRBJ1-5; 9 nucleotides match TRBD1. Germline V CDR1 and CDR2: GTSNPN, SVGIG (reference sequence). The CDR3 runs to 16 residues. V lost 2 bases and J lost 1; bases outside the gene matches: 6. DNA of the CDR3: TGTGCCTGGAGTACCACAGGGGGCAGAAGCAATCAGCCCCAGCATTTT. Residues: CAWSTTGGRSNQPQHF.

This chain joins TRBV2 and TRBJ1-5; a possible D gene is TRBD1 (6 bases). The V end lost 0 bases, the J end lost 11 bases, and 11 bases lay between the germline ends. Germline values: CDR1 SNHLY, CDR2 FYNNEI. This CDR3 is 13 amino acids long. The CDR3 DNA reads TGTGCCAGCAGTGAAGCACCTCGGACAGCCCAGCATTTT. This encodes CASSEAPRTAQHF.

The V gene is TRBV5-1, the J gene TRBJ2-1, with D possibly being TRBD1 or TRBD2 (6 bases each). Germline values: CDR1 SGHRS, CDR2 YFSETQ. V was shortened by 4 bases and J by 7 bases, with 30 bases between the two germline ends. The CDR3 has 19 residues. The CDR3, as DNA: TGCGCCAGCAGCCCGGAGGGTAGTGGAGGGGGGAAGGTCGGGAATGAGCAGTTCTTC. Residues: CASSPEGSGGGKVGNEQFF.